The clone carrying this TCR beta chain was found a few times. TCRdb reprocessed the RT-PCR reads with MiXCR, giving one entry per CDR3 protein. The sample gives almost 700,000 distinct CDR3 sequences, approximately 14% of which show up once; about 3.6% is in the top ten. This CDR3 has 14 amino acids. Germline assignment: CDR1 MDHEN and CDR2 SYDVKM. Between the trimmed V and J ends, which lost 5 bases and 0 bases, there was a span of 10 bases. This TCR was sampled from a female donor in good health, serving as a healthy control. The sequenced material came from memory CD4+ T cells from blood. V and J are TRBV28 and TRBJ1-1; no clear D gene. The DNA for the CDR3 is TGTGCCAGCAGTGACGCGGGCATGAACACTGAAGCTTTCTTT. Protein product: CASSDAGMNTEAFF.